One sample yielded the 27 T cell receptor beta chains listed below, sequenced in a study of CD8+ T cells in alopecia areata listed by TCRdb under 2018. The method behind the library was the immunoSEQ multiplex PCR assay. To provide template for TCR sequencing, every sample had RNA extracted and reverse transcribed into cDNA. TCRdb retrieved this table from immuneACCESS and kept in-frame rearrangements only. Not all clones are present; in checked studies, unresolved V genes account for under half, and no reason is known for the remainder. The table for this sample lists roughly 140,000 clones; roughly half of them were counted only once. The ten largest account for 0.95% to 1% of the sample. The time point label, as the study defines it: baseline before oral tofacitinib. The input for sequencing was CD4+ T cells sorted from blood, taken at week 0. These receptors were obtained from a human donor with alopecia areata.

The genes are TRBV6-5 and TRBJ2-3; a weak D match, TRBD1 (6 bases). Germline V CDR1 and CDR2: MNHEY, SVGAGI. Deletions cut 3 bases from V and 4 bases from J, with 14 bases between. The CDR3 runs to 15 residues. CDR3 residues: CASSYTGSSPDTQYF. The CDR3 DNA reads as TGTGCCAGCAGTTATACAGGGTCATCACCAGATACGCAGTATTTT.

The chain has TRBV4-2 and TRBJ1-2, with a tentative D call TRBD1 (6 bases). Trimming cost V 6 bases and J 8 bases, with 25 bases left between them. CDR1 LGHNA and CDR2 YNFKEQ come from the germline V gene. The CDR3 spans 16 residues. Written as DNA, the CDR3 is TGTGCCAGCAGAACCTTCCGCGGGGGGCGATCTCAGGGCTACACCTTC. Translated: CASRTFRGGRSQGYTF.

Turning to this clone: This same CDR3 is encoded by further DNA sequences in the sample. V gene TRBV9 combines with J gene TRBJ2-3; 9 bases are a match to TRBD2. This CDR3 is built from 15 residues. Germline V gene data show CDR1 as SGDLS and CDR2 as YYNGEE. The J segment lost 0 bases and the V segment lost 1 base, leaving 0 bases of the junction unmatched. CDR3 amino acids: CASSVLAGSTDTQYF. Here the CDR3 DNA reads TGTGCCAGCAGCGTACTAGCGGGGAGCACAGATACGCAGTATTTT.

This clone was observed a few times. The gene calls are TRBV11-1 and TRBJ2-1, with 9 bases lining up with TRBD2. Germline trimming cut 4 bases from V and 9 bases from J; bases unmatched to any gene: 13. Germline V gene sequence: CDR1 SGHAT, CDR2 FQDESV (reference sequence). CDR3 length: 16 residues. CDR3 bases: TGTGCCAGCAGCTCTATCTCCGCGGGAGGGCCGAGTGAGCAGTTCTTC. Residues: CASSSISAGGPSEQFF.

The chain couples TRBV4-3 to TRBJ1-2, with a tentative D call TRBD1 (6 bases). The V gene lost 0 bases and the J gene lost 8 bases, with 13 bases spanning the gap. The CDR3 sequence is 14 residues long. Per the germline V gene, CDR1 is LGHNA and CDR2 is YSLEER. CDR3 loop: CASSQDHRAGGYTF. The CDR3 DNA is TGCGCCAGCAGCCAAGATCACAGGGCGGGCGGCTACACCTTC.

The chain links TRBV29-1 to TRBJ1-5; 12 positions match TRBD1. The V gene's germline CDR1 is SQVTM and CDR2 ANQGSEA. V was pared by 5 bases and J by 4 bases, with 15 bases of the junction left unmatched. The CDR3 extends over 18 amino acids. In DNA form, the CDR3 reads TGCAGCGTTTCTGGGACAGGGGGCGCATCCTACCATAATCAGCCCCAGCATTTT. Encoded protein: CSVSGTGGASYHNQPQHF. The variable domain in full, completed from reference TRBV29-1 and TRBJ1-5, reads SAVISQKPSRDICQRGTSLTIQCQVDSQVTMMFWYRQQPGQSLTLIATANQGSEATYESGFVIDKFPISRPNLTFSTLTVSNMSPEDSSIYLCSVSGTGGASYHNQPQHFGDGTRLSIL.

The V and J genes are TRBV11-2 and TRBJ2-7, with a weak D call TRBD2 (6 bases). Germline V CDR1 and CDR2: SGHAT, FQNNGV. V lost 5 bases, J lost 1 base, and 18 bases lay in between. The CDR3 runs to 16 residues. CDR3 in amino acids: CASSPSGGIRSYEQYF. The CDR3 bases are TGTGCCAGCAGCCCAAGTGGGGGGATTAGATCCTACGAGCAGTACTTC.

V gene TRBV5-1 combines with J gene TRBJ2-2; 12 bases match TRBD2. The germline V gene encodes CDR1 SGHRS and CDR2 YFSETQ. Losses at the gene ends were 4 bases for V and 2 bases for J; bases not matched to a gene: 3. The CDR3 length is 16 residues. This CDR3 reads CASSVLAGGNTGELFF. The CDR3 region has the DNA TGCGCCAGCAGCGTACTAGCGGGAGGAAACACCGGGGAGCTGTTTTTT.

This chain joins TRBV7-9 and TRBJ2-1, with D perhaps TRBD2 (5 bases). CDR1 and CDR2 (germline): SEHNR, FQNEAQ (reference sequence). The CDR3 has 13 amino acids. The V end was cut by 5 bases, the J end by 5 bases, with 10 bases between. For the CDR3, the DNA is TGTGCCAGCAGCCACGGACTCAACAATGAGCAGTTCTTC. It is translated as CASSHGLNNEQFF.

The V and J genes are TRBV4-1 and TRBJ2-5, with 8 bases aligning to TRBD2. The V gene's germline CDR1 is MGHRA and CDR2 YSYEKL. This CDR3 is built from 15 residues. The V gene end was trimmed by 1 base and the J gene end by 5 bases; junction bases not matched to a gene: 6. The CDR3 loop reads CASSQASGSGETQYF. The CDR3 bases are TGCGCCAGCAGCCAAGCCAGCGGGAGCGGTGAGACCCAGTACTTC.

The chain employs TRBV5-1 and TRBJ2-7; D call uncertain. V lost 0 bases and J 6 bases, leaving 10 bases between the germline ends. Germline lookup yields CDR1 SGHRS and CDR2 YFSETQ. The CDR3 spans 13 residues. The CDR3, as DNA: TGCGCCAGCAGCTTGGGAGGCAGCCCCGAGCAGTACTTC. Amino acid sequence: CASSLGGSPEQYF.

CDR3 nucleotides: TGTGCCAGCAGTTCGGGGGTGCTAGGGGACAGCCAAGAGACCCAGTACTTC. Translation: CASSSGVLGDSQETQYF. The genes are TRBV27 and TRBJ2-5; tentative D call: TRBD1 (7 bases). V was shortened by 4 bases and J by 1 base, with 19 bases between the two germline ends. This CDR3 region has 17 residues. CDR1 and CDR2 (germline): MNHEY, SMNVEV (reference sequence).

This clone has only a few counts. As DNA, the CDR3 is TGTGCCAGCAGCTTAGGGCCCGAGCCCTACAATGAGCAGTTCTTC. Its protein is CASSLGPEPYNEQFF. The chain employs TRBV7-2 and TRBJ2-1; D unresolved. Trimming took off 1 base at V and 2 bases at J, with 9 bases between the two ends. There are 15 residues in the CDR3. Per germline, CDR1 SGHTA and CDR2 FQGNSA. The whole variable domain, filled in from reference TRBV7-2 and TRBJ2-1, reads GAGVSQSPSNKVTEKGKDVELRCDPISGHTALYWYRQSLGQGLEFLIYFQGNSAPDKSGLPSDRFSAERTGGSVSTLTIQRTQQEDSAVYLCASSLGPEPYNEQFFGPGTRLTVL.

The J gene is TRBJ2-3, the V gene TRBV5-4; TRBD1 matches at 9 bases. Germline V gene sequence: CDR1 SGHNT, CDR2 YYREEE (reference sequence). The CDR3 length is 15 residues. V shed 2 bases, J shed 4 bases, and the junction held 5 bases outside the gene matches. In nucleotides, the CDR3 is TGTGCCAGCAGCTTTGGAGACAGGGGGGCAGATACGCAGTATTTT. Protein product: CASSFGDRGADTQYF.

The chain joins TRBV30 to TRBJ2-7; 7 nucleotides line up with TRBD2. Germline V lookup: CDR1 GTSNPN, CDR2 SVGIG (reference sequence). The V segment lost 2 bases and the J segment 2 bases; nucleotides outside the gene matches: 9. The CDR3 contains 15 residues. The CDR3 bases are TGTGCCTGGAGTTCCGGGACTACCACCGCCTACGAGCAGTACTTC. This sequence encodes CAWSSGTTTAYEQYF.

This clone has ten or more counts. This chain connects TRBV18 to TRBJ1-1, with a weak D call TRBD1 (5 bases). Trimming pared 0 bases from V and 1 base from J, leaving 9 bases between. CDR3 size: 15 residues. CDR1 is KGHSH, CDR2 LQKENI, per germline. In DNA, the CDR3 is TGTGCCAGCTCACCACCGCCGGGGACGAACACTGAAGCTTTCTTT. Its translation is CASSPPPGTNTEAFF.

In this sample, this clone turned up once. The chain is built from TRBV27 and TRBJ1-1, with unresolved D. CDR3 length: 15 residues. Germline V lookup: CDR1 MNHEY, CDR2 SMNVEV (reference sequence). The ends were cut back, 2 bases at V and 0 bases at J, with 10 bases in the middle. CDR3 in DNA: TGTGCCAGCAGTTTAAGCCGTCAGCTGAACACTGAAGCTTTCTTT. Translating gives CASSLSRQLNTEAFF.

The chain employs TRBV30 and TRBJ1-1; D remains unclear. This CDR3 region has 15 residues. CDR1 is GTSNPN, CDR2 SVGIG, per germline (reference sequence). V lost 4 bases and J 5 bases, leaving 20 bases between the germline ends. Here the CDR3 reads CAWNSVRTSRTEAFF. In DNA, the CDR3 is TGTGCCTGGAATAGTGTGCGGACCTCCCGGACTGAAGCTTTCTTT. The whole variable domain, remainder taken from reference TRBV30 and TRBJ1-1, is SQTIHQWPATLVQPVGSPLSLECTVEGTSNPNLYWYRQAAGRGLQLLFYSVGIGQISSEVPQNLSASRPQDRQFILSSKKLLLSDSGFYLCAWNSVRTSRTEAFFGQGTRLTVV.

V gene TRBV30 combines with J gene TRBJ2-2, with 10 bases aligning to TRBD2. Trimming took 4 bases from V and 3 from J; bases not matched to a gene: 11. This CDR3 comprises 17 residues. Germline loops: CDR1 GTSNPN, CDR2 SVGIG (reference sequence). CDR3 coding DNA: TGTGCCTGGATGAGCACTAGCGGGGCCCGAGACACCGGGGAGCTGTTTTTT. Protein: CAWMSTSGARDTGELFF.

The CDR3 loop reads CSVTSGRAPYNEQFF. Written as DNA, the CDR3 is TGCAGCGTTACTAGCGGGAGGGCCCCCTACAATGAGCAGTTCTTC. The chain combines TRBV29-1 with TRBJ2-1, with 13 bases matching TRBD2. The J segment lost 2 bases and the V segment lost 5 bases, leaving 3 bases of the junction unmatched. The germline V gene has CDR1 SQVTM and CDR2 ANQGSEA. This CDR3 is built from 15 residues.

This chain links TRBV13 with TRBJ1-1; 7 bases are a match to TRBD1. Germline V gene sequence: CDR1 PRHDT, CDR2 FYEKMQ (reference sequence). The CDR3 is made up of 16 amino acids. J lost 7 bases, V lost 5 bases, and 16 bases had no gene match. CDR3 in DNA: TGTGCCAGCAGCCGACTCCTCCAGGGGGGCCGGGGTGAAGCTTTCTTT. Encoded protein: CASSRLLQGGRGEAFF. Looking up the rest from reference TRBV13 and TRBJ1-1 gives the full variable domain: AAGVIQSPRHLIKEKRETATLKCYPIPRHDTVYWYQQGPGQDPQFLISFYEKMQSDKGSIPDRFSAQQFSDYHSELNMSSLELGDSALYFCASSRLLQGGRGEAFFGQGTRLTVV.

The rearrangement uses TRBV7-2 and TRBJ1-1; D call uncertain. Deletions cut 3 bases from V and 6 bases from J, with 11 bases between. CDR3 length: 13 amino acids. The V gene's germline CDR1 is SGHTA and CDR2 FQGNSA. CDR3 amino acids: CASSFPVVPEAFF. The CDR3, as DNA: TGTGCCAGCAGCTTCCCAGTAGTCCCTGAAGCTTTCTTT.

V is TRBV29-1 and J is TRBJ2-3; perhaps D is TRBD1 or TRBD2 (5 bases each). The CDR3 runs 13 residues. Deletions cut 8 bases from V and 0 bases from J, with 12 bases between. Per germline, CDR1 SQVTM and CDR2 ANQGSEA. CDR3 in amino acids: CSHRTGSTDTQYF. The CDR3 region has the DNA TGCAGCCACAGGACTGGCAGCACAGATACGCAGTATTTT.

This clone is a singleton in its sample. The chain carries TRBV9 and TRBJ2-7; 8 bases match TRBD1. Per the germline V gene, CDR1 is SGDLS and CDR2 is YYNGEE. J was trimmed by 3 bases and V by 4 bases; bases with no gene match: 6. The CDR3 is made up of 14 amino acids. The CDR3 DNA follows: TGTGCCAGCAGCACAGGGGGACGGAACTACGAGCAGTACTTC. Protein: CASSTGGRNYEQYF.

This chain joins TRBV6-1 and TRBJ2-1; TRBD2 agrees at 7 bases. This CDR3 is built from 15 residues. Germline CDR1 reads MNHNS; CDR2 reads SASEGT. V shed 5 bases and J 1 base; nucleotides not matched to a gene: 5. CDR3 DNA: TGTGCCAGCAGTCCACGGACTAGTTCCTACAATGAGCAGTTCTTC. This gives the protein CASSPRTSSYNEQFF.

The chain combines TRBV25-1 with TRBJ1-2, with D hard to call. The CDR3 extends over 12 amino acids. CDR1 is MGHDK, CDR2 SYGVNS, per germline. V shed 4 bases and J shed 11 bases, with 14 bases lying between them. The CDR3 DNA is TGTGCCAGCAGTGGGTCCCGAGGTATTTACACCTTC. Its translation: CASSGSRGIYTF.

The V and J genes are TRBV4-2 and TRBJ1-3; D ambiguous. V was shortened by 1 base and J by 0 bases, with 7 bases between the two germline ends. The CDR3 runs 15 residues. The germline gives CDR1 LGHNA, CDR2 YNFKEQ. The DNA for the CDR3 is TGTGCCAGCAGCCAAGGGGAGAGCTCTGGAAACACCATATATTTT. It specifies CASSQGESSGNTIYF.